This is a list of T cell receptor beta chains from one sample in a study of CD8+ T cells in alopecia areata. Measured with immunoSEQ multiplex PCR; TCRdb has only the in-frame clones, and not every one. The sample has about 190,000 clones; 60% are singletons. The input for sequencing was CD4+ T cells sorted from blood, taken at week 24, from a patient treated with tofacitinib. These receptors were taken from a human donor with alopecia areata. CDR3s include the opening cysteine and the closing phenylalanine or tryptophan. D genes are given only for firm matches. A row's size may be missing; if present it is once, few, many or a size class.

>.|TRBV29-1|TRBJ1-1|13|.
TGCAGCGTTGCTCGCAGGTTGAACACTGAAGCTTTCTTT
CSVARRLNTEAFF
>few|TRBV29-1|TRBJ1-1|14|.
TGCAGCGTTCCCGGGACCGCGTGGAACACTGAAGCTTTCTTT
CSVPGTAWNTEAFF
>.|TRBV9|TRBJ2-1|13|.
TGTGCCAGCAGCGTCGGTCCCAGAGACGAGCAGTTCTTC
CASSVGPRDEQFF
>.|TRBV2|TRBJ2-7|13|TRBD1
TGTGCCAGCAGGGGGGACAGGGCTTACGAGCAGTACTTC
CASRGDRAYEQYF
>.|TRBV7-2|TRBJ2-1|17|.
TGTGCCAGCAGCTTAGCTTATCGGGGGAGCTCCTACAATGAGCAGTTCTTC
CASSLAYRGSSYNEQFF
>few|TRBV10-3|TRBJ1-2|13|.
TGTGCCATCAGTGGTTCGGCAGGGGTAGGCTACACCTTC
CAISGSAGVGYTF
>.|TRBV28|TRBJ1-2|13|.
TGTGCCACCCTCTCGTTAAACCCGCATGGCTACACCTTC
CATLSLNPHGYTF
>.|TRBV19|TRBJ1-2|11|.
TGTGCCAGTAGTATCGGCTATGGCTACACCTTC
CASSIGYGYTF
>.|TRBV29-1|TRBJ1-1|14|TRBD1
TGCAGCGCCTACAGGGGGCCTGAGGGCACTGAAGCTTTCTTT
CSAYRGPEGTEAFF
>.|TRBV4-3|TRBJ2-1|14|.
TGCGCCAGCAGCCAGCTCCAGGGGCGCGATGAGCAGTTCTTC
CASSQLQGRDEQFF
>.|TRBV11-2|TRBJ1-1|14|.
TGTGCCAGCAGCTATCGACAGTTTAACACTGAAGCTTTCTTT
CASSYRQFNTEAFF
>.|TRBV6-1|TRBJ2-4|15|.
TGTGCCAGCAAGATCGAGATCCTAGCCAAAAACATTCAGTACTTC
CASKIEILAKNIQYF
>few|TRBV4-3|TRBJ2-3|14|.
TGCGCCAGCAGCCAGGGTGCACTGACAGATACGCAGTATTTT
CASSQGALTDTQYF
>.|TRBV30|TRBJ1-2|10|.
TGTGCCTGCGACTTGGGAGGCTACACCTTC
CACDLGGYTF
>few|TRBV5-6|TRBJ1-1|15|TRBD1
TGTGCCAGCAGCCCAAGGGGACAGAGGAACACTGAAGCTTTCTTT
CASSPRGQRNTEAFF
>.|TRBV27|TRBJ2-7|15|TRBD1
TGTGCCAGCAGTTTAGTCGGGACAGGGCCGTACGAGCAGTACTTC
CASSLVGTGPYEQYF
>.|TRBV30|TRBJ1-5|13|.
TGTGCCTGGAGTTCTGCGGTGTCCCCGCCCCAGCATTTT
CAWSSAVSPPQHF
>once|TRBV30|TRBJ2-5|15|TRBD2
TGTGCCTGGAGTATCACTAGCGGGGGGGCCGAGACCCAGTACTTC
CAWSITSGGAETQYF
>.|TRBV11-3|TRBJ1-1|12|.
TGTGCCAGCAGCCGCCAAGACACTGAAGCTTTCTTT
CASSRQDTEAFF
>.|TRBV29-1|TRBJ1-5|12|.
TGCAGCGTTGAAGATCGAGGTCAGCCCCAGCATTTT
CSVEDRGQPQHF
>.|TRBV2|TRBJ1-5|14|.
TGTGCCAGCAGTGAATTGGCAGGTTATCAGCCCCAGCATTTT
CASSELAGYQPQHF
>.|TRBV6-5|TRBJ1-2|15|.
TGTGCCAGCAGTCCCCCAGGGACCTCCCCATCTGGCTACACCTTC
CASSPPGTSPSGYTF
>once|TRBV30|TRBJ1-5|15|.
TGTGCCTGGAGCCGAGACTCCGCTGGCAATCAGCCCCAGCATTTT
CAWSRDSAGNQPQHF
>.|TRBV9|TRBJ2-2|16|.
TGTGCCAGCAGCGTTGGCGGGGCGGCTGGCACCGGGGAGCTGTTTTTT
CASSVGGAAGTGELFF
>once|TRBV9|TRBJ2-5|16|.
TGTGCCAGCAGCGTAGCCCCCCGCCGGGTTGGAGAGACCCAGTACTTC
CASSVAPRRVGETQYF
>.|TRBV5-1|TRBJ1-1|17|.
TGCGCCAGCAGCTTGAGGTTCACAGGGACGGGAATGACTGAAGCTTTCTTT
CASSLRFTGTGMTEAFF
>.|TRBV30|TRBJ2-4|13|.
TGTGCCTGGAGTGACGGACAGGGAGGGGTTCAGTACTTC
CAWSDGQGGVQYF
>once|TRBV29-1|TRBJ2-2|14|.
TGCAGCGTTGCCCACGGACTGAACACCGGGGAGCTGTTTTTT
CSVAHGLNTGELFF
>.|TRBV7-6|TRBJ2-2|14|TRBD1
TGTGCCAGCAGCTTAGAGACACAGGGGAAGGAGCTGTTTTTT
CASSLETQGKELFF
>.|TRBV5-1|TRBJ2-2|12|.
TGCGCCAGCTTTCGGGACGCCGGGGAGCTGTTTTTT
CASFRDAGELFF
>.|TRBV7-2|TRBJ1-5|12|.
TGTGCCAGCAGCTCGACTAATCAGCCCCAGCATTTT
CASSSTNQPQHF
>.|TRBV29-1|TRBJ2-2|12|.
TGCAGCGTCACCAAACTAGCCGGGGAGCTGTTTTTT
CSVTKLAGELFF
>.|TRBV15|TRBJ1-1|16|.
TGTGCCACCAGCAGAGAAGGTCGTCTGGGGGACACTGAAGCTTTCTTT
CATSREGRLGDTEAFF
>.|TRBV4-3|TRBJ2-7|15|.
TGCGCCAGCAGCCAATCGGCAGGGAGCTCCTACGAGCAGTACTTC
CASSQSAGSSYEQYF
>.|TRBV29-1|TRBJ2-7|15|TRBD1
TGCAGCGTTGATACTTGGGACAGGGGGTCCTACGAGCAGTACTTC
CSVDTWDRGSYEQYF
>once|TRBV7-6|TRBJ2-5|11|.
TGTGCCAGCAGCTCCGGGGAGACCCAGTACTTC
CASSSGETQYF